This entry describes one TCR beta chain. This specimen belongs to a study of tumor-infiltrating lymphocytes in primary liver carcinoma. The researchers produced TCR beta cDNA from roughly 500 ng total RNA with a constant-region primer. Modified slightly, ARM-PCR produced TCR beta libraries over three nested multiplex PCR rounds. Primers for the first two PCR rounds were TRBV1-TRBV30 forward primers and a C-beta reverse primer (around 10 cycles per round). TCRdb reanalysed the multiplex PCR reads using MiXCR and keeps one entry per CDR3 protein. The sample records approximately 53,000 distinct CDR3 sequences, around 82% being singletons. CDR3 length: 15 residues. V was clipped by 5 bases and J by 10 bases, with 26 bases between them. Per the germline V gene, CDR1 is SQVTM and CDR2 is ANQGSEA. The roughly 18-34 mg bulk tissue piece was not sorted before simultaneous RNA and DNA extraction.

The sequencing sample was made of liver tumor tissue from sampling region 5. Subset defined: tumor region T5, tumor centre. V and J are TRBV29-1 and TRBJ1-1; TRBD1 might be the D (5 bases). This TCR derives from a man between 40 and 49 years old with primary liver carcinoma and hepatitis B virus infection. This CDR3 is CSVRAGWGMNTGAFF. The DNA for the CDR3 is TGCAGCGTTCGGGCTGGGTGGGGAATGAACACAGGAGCTTTCTTT.